This T cell receptor (beta chain) was sequenced in a study of shared clonotypes between healthy human individuals. Overall study results and limits: Non-shared clonotypes showed lower generation probabilities than clonotypes common to all four donors.

Partitioning of CD4+ cells yielded a CD45RA+ naive subset and a CD45RA-negative memory subset. Trimming left V 3 bases short and J 0 bases short, with 11 bases between. Germline lookup yields CDR1 MRHNA and CDR2 SNTAGT. This CDR3 spans 15 amino acids. A single count supports this clone. Antigen: not known. Replicate PCRs for sorted subsets used about 200 ng DNA; this equaled around 28,000 T cell genomes. The assay was immunoSEQ multiplex PCR, and TCRdb's table has in-frame clones only and misses some. The table includes fewer than 3 million clones, around 92% detected once. The specimen sequenced was naive CD4+ T cells from PBMCs. Indicated subset: CD45RA+ positively selected. This sequence was found in a man younger than 35 in good health. Some clones in this sample may be carry-over from other donors' samples. This chain uses TRBV6-4 with TRBJ1-1; D is uncertain. CDR3 region: CASSDPPLLNTEAFF. As DNA, the CDR3 is TGTGCCAGCAGTGATCCTCCCTTATTGAACACTGAAGCTTTCTTT.